This entry lists 24 T cell receptor beta chains sequenced from one sample in a study of Ad26.COV2.S vaccination and SARS-CoV-2 variants. Sample treatment: approximately 18 received Ad26.COV2.S at low or high dose, single or two shots; 5 received placebo; per-sample allocation not given. All samples were drawn on day 63, counting from the first vaccine or placebo injection. The protocol was immunoSEQ multiplex PCR, while the TCRdb copy is restricted to in-frame clones and leaves out a portion. There are some 290,000 clones in the sample; just under 85% occur only once, and approximately 2.1% lies in the top ten. Sequences were derived from peripheral blood, sampled in a trial of Ad26.COV2.S vaccine versus placebo. These receptors were collected from a person between 18 and 60 years old who received the Ad26.COV2.S COVID-19 vaccine or a placebo.

The chain's CDR3 is CASSYAGTGGPKRETQYF. The DNA of the CDR3 is TGTGCCAGCAGCTACGCCGGGACAGGGGGCCCCAAGAGAGAGACCCAGTACTTC. This chain joins TRBV13 and TRBJ2-5, with 12 bases matching TRBD1. This CDR3 contains 18 residues. V trimming: 4 bases; J trimming: 4 bases; junction bases outside the gene matches: 13. Germline V gives CDR1 PRHDT, CDR2 FYEKMQ (reference sequence).

The chain has TRBV18 and TRBJ1-2, with D perhaps TRBD1 (5 bases). Trimming shortened V by 4 bases and J by 4 bases, and 10 bases separated the two germline ends. The CDR3 consists of 13 residues. The V gene's germline CDR1 is KGHSH and CDR2 LQKENI. The CDR3 protein is CASSQPGTYGYTF. In nucleotides, the CDR3 is TGTGCCAGCTCACAGCCGGGGACCTATGGCTACACCTTC.

This clone appeared a few times. The chain links TRBV27 to TRBJ1-2, with D unclear. Germline V gene data show CDR1 as MNHEY and CDR2 as SMNVEV (reference sequence). This CDR3 comprises 12 residues. Trimming shortened V by 6 bases and J by 0 bases, and 5 bases separated the two germline ends. The CDR3 DNA reads TGTGCCAGCAGCCGCGCTAACTATGGCTACACCTTC. As protein: CASSRANYGYTF.

Only one count was recorded for this clone. This rearrangement joins TRBV2 to TRBJ1-5; D unclear. The germline V and J ends were trimmed by 6 bases and 1 base, with 10 bases remaining between them. The CDR3 length is 14 residues. The germline CDR1 and CDR2 sequences are SNHLY and FYNNEI. This CDR3 is CASSGSLSNQPQHF. As DNA, the CDR3 is TGTGCCAGCAGCGGATCTCTAAGCAATCAGCCCCAGCATTTT.

The rearrangement links TRBV18 to TRBJ2-7; a possible D gene is TRBD2 (7 bases). V was pared by 4 bases and J by 2 bases, with 12 bases between. This CDR3 is 14 amino acids long. Germline V gives CDR1 KGHSH, CDR2 LQKENI. This chain's CDR3 is CASSLGGAPYEQYF. The CDR3 bases are TGTGCCAGCTCACTTGGGGGGGCCCCCTACGAGCAGTACTTC.

The chain employs TRBV19 and TRBJ1-2; the match to TRBD1 covers 7 bases. The CDR3 sequence is 15 residues long. CDR1 is LNHDA and CDR2 is SQIVND in the germline V gene (reference sequence). Trimming removed 2 bases from V and 1 base from J; junction bases left unmatched: 4. The CDR3, as DNA: TGTGCCAGTAGTATAAGCCAGGGGGTTAACTATGGCTACACCTTC. Translating gives CASSISQGVNYGYTF.

This chain joins TRBV5-1 and TRBJ1-6, with D possibly matching TRBD1 (6 bases). This CDR3 comprises 14 residues. V lost 1 base and J 8 bases, leaving 10 bases between the germline ends. Looked up from germline, CDR1 is SGHRS and CDR2 is YFSETQ. The CDR3 DNA sequence: TGCGCCAGCAGCTTGTACGGGGGCGATTCACCCCTCCACTTT. This sequence encodes CASSLYGGDSPLHF.

The V and J genes are TRBV6-1 and TRBJ2-2; 8 bases are shared with TRBD1. CDR3 length: 13 residues. V lost 3 bases, J lost 8 bases, and 2 bases stayed unmatched. Germline CDR1 MNHNS, CDR2 SASEGT. The CDR3 loop reads CASSDRGPGELFF. DNA of the CDR3: TGTGCCAGCAGTGACAGGGGGCCAGGGGAGCTGTTTTTT.

Written as DNA, the CDR3 is TGTGCCAGCAGCGTAAATAGCGGAGAGACCCAGTACTTC. Translating gives CASSVNSGETQYF. The J gene is TRBJ2-5, the V gene TRBV9, with D possibly being TRBD2 (6 bases). This CDR3 contains 13 residues. Between the trimmed V and J ends, which lost 1 base and 4 bases, there was a span of 8 bases. CDR1 is SGDLS and CDR2 is YYNGEE in the germline V gene.

The chain links TRBV7-2 to TRBJ2-3; D perhaps matches TRBD1 (5 bases). Trimming pared 1 base from V and 2 bases from J, leaving 13 bases between. Germline V lookup: CDR1 SGHTA, CDR2 FQGNSA. There are 16 residues in the CDR3. The DNA of the CDR3 is TGTGCCAGCAGCTTAGTGGGTGGGGCCACCACAGATACGCAGTATTTT. Its protein product is CASSLVGGATTDTQYF.

V usage is TRBV28 and J usage is TRBJ1-1; D ambiguous. This CDR3 is built from 13 residues. In germline, CDR1 is MDHEN, CDR2 SYDVKM. Trimming took off 7 bases at V and 11 bases at J, with 20 bases between the two ends. The CDR3 region has the DNA TGTGCCAGCAATGACCCTGGTAGGGTTAGCGCTTTCTTT. This encodes CASNDPGRVSAFF.

This chain's CDR3 is CASSQALGGSYNEQFF. CDR3 DNA: TGTGCCAGCAGCCAAGCACTAGGGGGTTCCTACAATGAGCAGTTCTTC. This chain links TRBV3-1 (or the pseudogene TRBV3-2) with TRBJ2-1, with a possible D match to TRBD1 (6 bases). The germline CDR1 and CDR2 sequences are LGHDT and YNNKEL (reference sequence). The V end was cut by 1 base, the J end by 1 base, with 11 bases between. The CDR3 consists of 16 residues.

This rearrangement joins TRBV9 to TRBJ1-2, with D unresolved. This CDR3 region has 15 residues. Germline CDR1 is SGDLS and CDR2 is YYNGEE. Trimming removed 0 bases from V and 0 bases from J, with 9 bases in between. The CDR3 loop is CASSVAVSPNYGYTF. The CDR3 nucleotides read TGTGCCAGCAGCGTAGCTGTTTCTCCTAACTATGGCTACACCTTC. The full variable domain, rest sourced from reference TRBV9 and TRBJ1-2, is DSGVTQTPKHLITATGQRVTLRCSPRSGDLSVYWYQQSLDQGLQFLIQYYNGEERAKGNILERFSAQQFPDLHSELNLSSLELGDSALYFCASSVAVSPNYGYTFGSGTRLTVV.

V is TRBV11-2 and J is TRBJ2-1, with 8 bases identical to TRBD2. This CDR3 region has 15 residues. Germline V gene lookup returns CDR1 SGHAT and CDR2 FQNNGV. J gave up 8 bases and V 2 bases, and 8 bases lay outside the gene matches. CDR3 amino acids: CASSLRGLASHEQFF. The CDR3 nucleotides read TGTGCCAGCAGCTTACGAGGACTAGCTTCACATGAGCAGTTCTTC. The full variable domain, in which reference TRBV11-2 and TRBJ2-1 provide the parts outside the CDR3, is EAGVAQSPRYKIIEKRQSVAFWCNPISGHATLYWYQQILGQGPKLLIQFQNNGVVDDSQLPKDRFSAERLKGVDSTLKIQPAKLEDSAVYLCASSLRGLASHEQFFGPGTRLTVL.

This chain joins TRBV20-1 and TRBJ2-5; maybe TRBD2 (6 bases). Trimming left V 3 bases short and J 5 bases short, with 22 bases between. This CDR3 has 16 amino acids. Germline CDR1 DFQATT, CDR2 SNEGSKA (reference sequence). CDR3 amino acids: CSASDVGGPAGETQYF. The CDR3 DNA sequence: TGCAGTGCTAGTGATGTGGGAGGACCCGCCGGGGAGACCCAGTACTTC.

V usage is TRBV4-2 and J usage is TRBJ2-3; 10 bases agree with TRBD2. V gave up 4 bases and J gave up 3 bases; unmatched junction bases: 4. In germline, CDR1 is LGHNA, CDR2 YNFKEQ. The CDR3 loop spans 15 amino acids. Here the CDR3 reads CASSRSGGVTDTQYF. CDR3 nucleotide sequence: TGTGCCAGCAGCCGCAGCGGGGGGGTGACAGATACGCAGTATTTT.

The chain couples TRBV28 to TRBJ1-5, with 10 bases lining up with TRBD1. This CDR3 comprises 14 residues. After removal of 4 bases from V and 6 bases from J, the junction contained 3 bases not matched to a gene. Germline values: CDR1 MDHEN, CDR2 SYDVKM. The chain's CDR3 is CASSSRQGAQPQHF. In DNA form, the CDR3 reads TGTGCCAGCAGTTCCCGACAGGGGGCTCAGCCCCAGCATTTT.

The chain joins TRBV11-2 to TRBJ2-2; 13 bases map to TRBD2. The V gene end was trimmed by 5 bases and the J gene end by 6 bases; junction bases not matched to a gene: 9. This CDR3 contains 17 residues. Germline loops: CDR1 SGHAT, CDR2 FQNNGV. The DNA of the CDR3 is TGTGCCAGCAGCACCCGGGCGGGACTAGCGGGGTCCGGGGAGCTGTTTTTT. Protein: CASSTRAGLAGSGELFF.

The CDR3 DNA sequence: TGTGCCAGCAGTCTGGCGTCTAATTCACCCCTCCACTTT. Its translation is CASSLASNSPLHF. The rearrangement uses TRBV11-3 and TRBJ1-6; D not resolved. Trimming removed 6 bases from V and 6 bases from J, with 9 bases in between. Germline V CDR1 and CDR2: SGHNT, YENEEA. The CDR3 has 13 residues.

This sequence joins TRBV5-4 and TRBJ2-7; TRBD1 or TRBD2 may be the D gene (5 bases each). The length of the CDR3 is 14 residues. Trimming took 0 bases from V and 1 from J, leaving 8 bases between them. Germline values: CDR1 SGHNT, CDR2 YYREEE (reference sequence). This chain's CDR3 is CASSLAGRSYEQYF. The CDR3 nucleotides are TGTGCCAGCAGCTTGGCGGGGCGTTCCTACGAGCAGTACTTC.

The gene calls are TRBV5-4 and TRBJ2-6, with D possibly matching TRBD2 (5 bases). The V gene lost 2 bases and the J gene lost 0 bases, with 12 bases spanning the gap. CDR3 length: 17 amino acids. Germline CDR1 SGHNT, CDR2 YYREEE (reference sequence). CDR3 protein: CASSFPSGDSGANVLTF. CDR3 in DNA: TGTGCCAGCAGCTTTCCTTCCGGGGACTCTGGGGCCAACGTCCTGACTTTC.

This rearrangement joins TRBV29-1 to TRBJ1-2, with 7 positions matching TRBD1. CDR3 length: 15 amino acids. Unmatched junction bases numbered 16, after V lost 4 bases and J lost 8 bases. CDR1 and CDR2 (germline): SQVTM, ANQGSEA. Here the CDR3 DNA reads TGCAGCGTTGCCCCCCATCTCCGACAGGGTGAAGGCTACACCTTC. This encodes CSVAPHLRQGEGYTF.

The CDR3 protein is CASSREWANEKLFF. The CDR3, as DNA: TGCGCCAGCAGCCGGGAGTGGGCTAATGAAAAACTGTTTTTT. V and J are TRBV5-1 and TRBJ1-4; D is undetermined. The CDR3 runs to 14 residues. V was cut by 4 bases and J by 3 bases, with 10 bases left in between. Germline CDR1 SGHRS, CDR2 YFSETQ.

V is TRBV6-5 and J is TRBJ1-2, with 8 bases aligning to TRBD1. Germline CDR1 MNHEY, CDR2 SVGAGI. V shed 2 bases, J shed 5 bases, and the junction held 7 bases outside the gene matches. This CDR3 is 15 amino acids long. The CDR3, as DNA: TGTGCCAGCAGTTACCGCGACAGACAGGGGTATGGCTACACCTTC. This encodes CASSYRDRQGYGYTF.